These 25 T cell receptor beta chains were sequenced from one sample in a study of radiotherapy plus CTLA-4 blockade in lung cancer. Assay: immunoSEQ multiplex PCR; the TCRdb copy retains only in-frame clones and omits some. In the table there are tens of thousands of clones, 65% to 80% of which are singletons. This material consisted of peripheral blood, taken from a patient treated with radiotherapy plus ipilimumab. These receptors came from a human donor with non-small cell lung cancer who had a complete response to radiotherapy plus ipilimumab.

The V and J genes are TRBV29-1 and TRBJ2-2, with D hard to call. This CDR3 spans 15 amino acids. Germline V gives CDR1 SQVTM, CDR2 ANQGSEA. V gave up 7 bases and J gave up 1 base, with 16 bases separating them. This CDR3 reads CSGVSSAGNTGELFF. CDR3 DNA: TGCAGCGGCGTTTCTTCGGCAGGGAACACCGGGGAGCTGTTTTTT.

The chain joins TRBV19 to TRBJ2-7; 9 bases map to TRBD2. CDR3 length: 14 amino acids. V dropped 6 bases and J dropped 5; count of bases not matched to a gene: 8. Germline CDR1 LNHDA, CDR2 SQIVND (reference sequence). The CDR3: CASSGTSRRDEQYF. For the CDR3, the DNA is TGTGCCAGTAGCGGGACTAGCCGGAGGGACGAGCAGTACTTC.

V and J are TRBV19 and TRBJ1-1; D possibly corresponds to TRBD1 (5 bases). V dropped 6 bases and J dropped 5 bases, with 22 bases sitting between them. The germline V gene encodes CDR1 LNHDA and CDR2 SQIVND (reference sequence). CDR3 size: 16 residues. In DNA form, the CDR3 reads TGTGCCAGTAGCCCGGACGGGACTTTCTGGACGACTGAAGCTTTCTTT. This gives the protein CASSPDGTFWTTEAFF.

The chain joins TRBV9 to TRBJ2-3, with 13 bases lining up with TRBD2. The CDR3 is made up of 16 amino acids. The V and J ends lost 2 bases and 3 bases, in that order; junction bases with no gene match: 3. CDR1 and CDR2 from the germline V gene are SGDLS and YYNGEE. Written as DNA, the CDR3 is TGTGCCAGCAGCGTTACTAGCGGGAGGGGAACAGATACGCAGTATTTT. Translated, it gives CASSVTSGRGTDTQYF.

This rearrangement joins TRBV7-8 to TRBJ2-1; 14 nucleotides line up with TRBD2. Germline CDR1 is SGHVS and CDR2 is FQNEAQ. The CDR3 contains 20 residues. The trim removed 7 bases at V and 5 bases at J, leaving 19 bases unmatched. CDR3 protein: CASKTPGLAGVRTGNNEQFF. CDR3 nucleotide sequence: TGTGCCAGCAAGACACCGGGACTAGCGGGAGTAAGAACTGGGAACAATGAGCAGTTCTTC.

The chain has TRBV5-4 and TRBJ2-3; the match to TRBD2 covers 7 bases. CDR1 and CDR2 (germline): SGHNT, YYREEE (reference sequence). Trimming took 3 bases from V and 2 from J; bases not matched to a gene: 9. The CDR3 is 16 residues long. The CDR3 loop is CASSSLKRGVTDTQYF. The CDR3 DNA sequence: TGTGCCAGCAGCTCCTTAAAACGGGGGGTCACAGATACGCAGTATTTT.

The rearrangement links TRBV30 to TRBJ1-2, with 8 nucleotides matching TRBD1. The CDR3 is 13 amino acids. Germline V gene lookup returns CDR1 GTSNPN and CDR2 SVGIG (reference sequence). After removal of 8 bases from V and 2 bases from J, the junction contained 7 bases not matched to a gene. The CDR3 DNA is TGTGCCCGACAGGGGTGGGGGAACTATGGCTACACCTTC. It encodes CARQGWGNYGYTF.

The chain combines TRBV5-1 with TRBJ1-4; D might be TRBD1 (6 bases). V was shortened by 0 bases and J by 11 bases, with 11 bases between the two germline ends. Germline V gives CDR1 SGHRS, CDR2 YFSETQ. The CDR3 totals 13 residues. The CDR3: CASSLGEGVKLFF. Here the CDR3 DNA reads TGCGCCAGCAGCTTGGGCGAGGGGGTGAAACTGTTTTTT.

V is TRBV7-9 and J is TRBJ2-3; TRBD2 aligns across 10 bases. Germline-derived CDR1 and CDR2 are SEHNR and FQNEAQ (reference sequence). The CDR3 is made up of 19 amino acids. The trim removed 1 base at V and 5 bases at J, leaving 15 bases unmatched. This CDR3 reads CASSLGRFRSSGSGDTQYF. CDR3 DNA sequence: TGTGCCAGCAGCTTAGGTCGTTTTCGGTCTAGCGGGAGTGGAGATACGCAGTATTTT.

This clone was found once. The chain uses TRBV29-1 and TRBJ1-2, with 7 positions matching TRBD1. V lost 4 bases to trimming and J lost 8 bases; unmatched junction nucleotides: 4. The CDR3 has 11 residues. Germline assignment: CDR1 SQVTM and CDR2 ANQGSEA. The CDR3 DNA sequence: TGCAGCGTTGGACAGGGAGGCGGCTACACCTTC. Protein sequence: CSVGQGGGYTF.

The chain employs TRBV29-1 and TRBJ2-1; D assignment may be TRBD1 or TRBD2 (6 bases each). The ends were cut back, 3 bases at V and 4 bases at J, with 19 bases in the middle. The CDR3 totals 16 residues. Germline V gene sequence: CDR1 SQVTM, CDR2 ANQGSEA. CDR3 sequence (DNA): TGCAGCGTTGAGTGGACAACGGGGGCGAGTTACAATGAGCAGTTCTTC. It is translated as CSVEWTTGASYNEQFF.

CDR3 bases: TGTGCCAGCAGTACCGGGACGGTGAACACTGAAGCTTTCTTT. Translated: CASSTGTVNTEAFF. The V gene is TRBV2, the J gene TRBJ1-1; TRBD1 might be the D (5 bases). Deletions cut 5 bases from V and 0 bases from J, with 10 bases between. The CDR3 is made up of 14 amino acids. Germline assignment: CDR1 SNHLY and CDR2 FYNNEI.

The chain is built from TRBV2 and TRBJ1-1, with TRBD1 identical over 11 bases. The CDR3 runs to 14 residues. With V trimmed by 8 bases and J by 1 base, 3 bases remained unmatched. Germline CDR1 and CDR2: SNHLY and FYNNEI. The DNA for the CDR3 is TGTGCCAGCGGACAGGGGGCAGAGAACACTGAAGCTTTCTTT. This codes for CASGQGAENTEAFF. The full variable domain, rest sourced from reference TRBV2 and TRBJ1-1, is EPEVTQTPSHQVTQMGQEVILRCVPISNHLYFYWYRQILGQKVEFLVSFYNNEISEKSEIFDDQFSVERPDGSNFTLKIRSTKLEDSAMYFCASGQGAENTEAFFGQGTRLTVV.

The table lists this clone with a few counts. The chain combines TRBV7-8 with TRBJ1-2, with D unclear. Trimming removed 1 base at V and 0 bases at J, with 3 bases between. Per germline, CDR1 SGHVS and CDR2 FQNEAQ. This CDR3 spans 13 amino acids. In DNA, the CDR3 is TGTGCCAGCAGCTTAGACCCTAACTATGGCTACACCTTC. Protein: CASSLDPNYGYTF.

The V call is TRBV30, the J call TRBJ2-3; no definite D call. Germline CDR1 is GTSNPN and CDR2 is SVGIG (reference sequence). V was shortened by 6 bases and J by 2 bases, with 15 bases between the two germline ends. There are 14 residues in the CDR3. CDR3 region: CACTGSVLTDTQYF. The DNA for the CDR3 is TGTGCCTGTACGGGTAGTGTCCTCACAGATACGCAGTATTTT.

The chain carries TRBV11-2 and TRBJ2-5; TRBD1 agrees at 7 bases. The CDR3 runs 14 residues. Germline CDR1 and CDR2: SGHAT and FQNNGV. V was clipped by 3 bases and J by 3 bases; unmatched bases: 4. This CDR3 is CASSFGDREETQYF. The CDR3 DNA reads TGTGCCAGCAGCTTCGGTGACAGGGAAGAGACCCAGTACTTC.

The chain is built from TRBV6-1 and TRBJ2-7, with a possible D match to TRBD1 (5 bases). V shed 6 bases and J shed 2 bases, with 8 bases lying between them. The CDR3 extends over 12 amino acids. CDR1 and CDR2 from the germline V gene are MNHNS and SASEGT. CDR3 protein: CASRDSPYEQYV. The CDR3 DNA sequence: TGTGCCAGCAGAGACAGCCCCTACGAGCAGTACGTC.

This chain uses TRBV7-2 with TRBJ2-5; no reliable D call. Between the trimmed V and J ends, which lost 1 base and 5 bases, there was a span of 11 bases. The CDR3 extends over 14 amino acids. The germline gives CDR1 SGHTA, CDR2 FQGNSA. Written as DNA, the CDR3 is TGTGCCAGCAGCTTAGTTCCCGGCGTGGAGACCCAGTACTTC. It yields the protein CASSLVPGVETQYF.

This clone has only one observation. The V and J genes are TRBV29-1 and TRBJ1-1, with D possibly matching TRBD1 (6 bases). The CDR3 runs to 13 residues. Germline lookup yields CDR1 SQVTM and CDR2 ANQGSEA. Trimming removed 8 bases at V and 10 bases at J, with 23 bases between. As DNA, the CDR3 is TGCAGCTGCCGAACAGGGCTTCGACCTGGAGCTTTCTTT. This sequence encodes CSCRTGLRPGAFF.

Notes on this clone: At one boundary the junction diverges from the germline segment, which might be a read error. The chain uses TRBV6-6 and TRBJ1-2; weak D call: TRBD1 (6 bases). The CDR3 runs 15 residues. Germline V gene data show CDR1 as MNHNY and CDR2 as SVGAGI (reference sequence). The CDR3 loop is CASSDSTGGYYGYTF. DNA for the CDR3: TGTGCCAGCAGTGACTCAACCGGGGGCTACTATGGCTACACCTTC.

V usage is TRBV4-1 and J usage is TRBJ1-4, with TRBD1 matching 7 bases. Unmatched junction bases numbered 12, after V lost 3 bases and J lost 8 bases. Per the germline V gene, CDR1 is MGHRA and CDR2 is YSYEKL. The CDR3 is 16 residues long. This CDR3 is CASSQNPGQPNEKLFF. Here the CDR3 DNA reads TGCGCCAGCAGCCAGAATCCGGGACAGCCAAACGAAAAACTGTTTTTT.

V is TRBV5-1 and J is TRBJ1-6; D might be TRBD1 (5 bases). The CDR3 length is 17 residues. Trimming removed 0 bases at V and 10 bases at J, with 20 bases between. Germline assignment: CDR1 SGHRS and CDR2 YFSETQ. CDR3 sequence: CASSLELNRPVGSPLHF. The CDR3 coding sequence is TGCGCCAGCAGCTTGGAGTTGAACAGGCCCGTCGGGTCACCCCTCCACTTT.

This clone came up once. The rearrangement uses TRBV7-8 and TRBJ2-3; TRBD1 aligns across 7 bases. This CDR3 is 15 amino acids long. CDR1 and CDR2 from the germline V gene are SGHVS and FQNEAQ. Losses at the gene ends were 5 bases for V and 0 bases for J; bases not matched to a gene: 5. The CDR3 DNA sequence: TGTGCCAGCAGCAGCCAGGGGGAAAGCACAGATACGCAGTATTTT. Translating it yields CASSSQGESTDTQYF.

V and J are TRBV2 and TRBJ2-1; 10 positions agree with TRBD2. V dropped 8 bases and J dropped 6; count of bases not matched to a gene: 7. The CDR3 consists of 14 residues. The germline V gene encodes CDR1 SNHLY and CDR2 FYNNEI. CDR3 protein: CASAGLAELNEQFF. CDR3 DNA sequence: TGTGCCAGCGCCGGACTAGCGGAGCTCAATGAGCAGTTCTTC.

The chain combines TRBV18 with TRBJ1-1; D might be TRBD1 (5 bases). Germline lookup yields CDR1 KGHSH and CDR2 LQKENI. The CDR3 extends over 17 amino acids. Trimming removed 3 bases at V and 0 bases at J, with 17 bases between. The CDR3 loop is CASSPTVIRVMNTEAFF. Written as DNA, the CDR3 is TGTGCCAGCTCACCGACTGTGATCAGGGTTATGAACACTGAAGCTTTCTTT.